Here is one T cell receptor (beta chain) with its context. This record comes from a study of Ad26.COV2.S vaccination and SARS-CoV-2 variants. Germline-derived CDR1 and CDR2 are SNHLY and FYNNEI. This CDR3 has 13 amino acids. V lost 6 bases to trimming and J lost 9 bases; unmatched junction nucleotides: 10. The treatment: roughly 18 received Ad26.COV2.S at low or high dose, single or two shots; 5 received placebo; per-sample allocation not given. Collection of the samples took place on day 63 after the first injection of vaccine or placebo. Boston supplied an adult donor aged 18-55 years. The table came from immunoSEQ multiplex PCR; TCRdb's copy has only in-frame clones and leaves some out. The profile shows a few hundred thousand clones, roughly four fifths of them singletons.

The source is a person aged 18 to 65 who received the Ad26.COV2.S COVID-19 vaccine or a placebo. Specimen: peripheral blood, collected in a trial of Ad26.COV2.S vaccine versus placebo. The chain uses TRBV2 and TRBJ2-7; 8 bases are shared with TRBD1. The CDR3 DNA follows: TGTGCCAGCAGGAAGATACAGGGGGATGGGCAGTACTTC. Its translation is CASRKIQGDGQYF.